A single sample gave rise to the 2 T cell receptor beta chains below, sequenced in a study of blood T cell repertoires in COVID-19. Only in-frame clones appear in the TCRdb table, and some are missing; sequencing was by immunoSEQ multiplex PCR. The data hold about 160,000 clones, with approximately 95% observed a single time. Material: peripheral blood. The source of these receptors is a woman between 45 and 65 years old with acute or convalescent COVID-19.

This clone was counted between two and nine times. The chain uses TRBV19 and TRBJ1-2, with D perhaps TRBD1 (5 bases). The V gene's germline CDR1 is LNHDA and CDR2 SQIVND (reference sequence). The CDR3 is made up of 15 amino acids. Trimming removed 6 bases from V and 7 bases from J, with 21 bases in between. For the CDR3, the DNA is TGTGCCAGTAGAAGAGGCAGGGCCTCCCCCTGTGGCTACACCTTC. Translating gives CASRRGRASPCGYTF. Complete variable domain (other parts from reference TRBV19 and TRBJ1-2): DGGITQSPKYLFRKEGQNVTLSCEQNLNHDAMYWYRQDPGQGLRLIYYSQIVNDFQKGDIAEGYSVSREKKESFPLTVTSAQKNPTAFYLCASRRGRASPCGYTFGSGTRLTVV.

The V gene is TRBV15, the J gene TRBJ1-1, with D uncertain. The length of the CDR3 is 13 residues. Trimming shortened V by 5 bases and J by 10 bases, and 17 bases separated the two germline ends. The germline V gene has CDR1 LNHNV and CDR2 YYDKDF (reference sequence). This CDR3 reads CATSPLSSVLAFF. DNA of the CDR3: TGTGCCACCAGCCCCCTATCATCCGTACTAGCTTTCTTT. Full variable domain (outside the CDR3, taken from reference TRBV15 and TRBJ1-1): DAMVIQNPRYQVTQFGKPVTLSCSQTLNHNVMYWYQQKSSQAPKLLFHYYDKDFNNEADTPDNFQSRRPNTSFCFLDIRSPGLGDTAMYLCATSPLSSVLAFFGQGTRLTVV.